The clone carrying this TCR beta chain is a singleton in its sample. Its antigen is as yet unknown. The PCR made use of 60 Vbeta and 13 Jbeta primers. Libraries were prepared by immunoSEQ multiplex PCR; TCRdb keeps only in-frame clonotypes and omits some of them. Altogether roughly 120,000 clones are present, around 79% being singletons, with the ten largest covering 1.3%. The sample originates from a study of cytomegalovirus exposure and HLA in healthy donors. Study background: Previous work identified 95 million to 140 million unique TCR beta sequences from around 180 million T cells. Study results and limitations: In an earlier analysis, productive rearrangement rates for most beta V segments clustered near 87% or 30%. In a later analysis, 15,000 to 20,000 TCR beta sequences were associated with HLA alleles at 0.05 false discovery rate.

This CDR3 contains 16 residues. Trimming shortened V by 0 bases and J by 0 bases, and 9 bases separated the two germline ends. Germline CDR1 and CDR2: MNHEY and SVGAGI. This sequence was found in a woman aged 25-40 years in good health and CMV-seronegative. Sequenced input: PBMCs. This chain joins TRBV6-5 and TRBJ2-1; D ambiguous. CDR3 DNA: TGTGCCAGCAGTTACTCGAAGGCTAGCTCCTACAATGAGCAGTTCTTC. It translates to CASSYSKASSYNEQFF.